What follows are 3 T cell receptor beta chains derived from one specimen sequenced in a study of blood T cell repertoires in COVID-19 (dated by TCRdb to about 2020). Libraries came from the immunoSEQ multiplex PCR assay. TCRdb took over this immuneACCESS table, retaining in-frame rearrangements with V and J assigned. Such tables are incomplete; in checked studies, under half of the missing clones stem from an unresolved V gene, and the remainder is unexplained. The sample table shows 200,000 to 250,000 clones, and about 85% are seen once. About 3% of the sample is held by the ten biggest clonotypes. Material for sequencing was peripheral blood. These receptors came from a man aged 45-65 years who had recovered from COVID-19.

J is TRBJ1-4 and V is TRBV10-2; D remains ambiguous. Per the germline V gene, CDR1 is WSHSY and CDR2 is SAAADI. The V end lost 5 bases, the J end lost 2 bases, and 12 bases lay between the germline ends. The CDR3 loop spans 15 amino acids. CDR3 nucleotide sequence: TGCGCCAGCAGTCCCGCGGCCGCTACTAATGAAAAACTGTTTTTT. Translating it yields CASSPAAATNEKLFF.

This chain connects TRBV2 to TRBJ1-3, with D uncertain. This CDR3 is 14 amino acids long. The germline V gene has CDR1 SNHLY and CDR2 FYNNEI. CDR3 bases: TGTGCTACGTACCCACACCACTCTGGAAACACCATATATTTT. This translates into CATYPHHSGNTIYF.

With regard to this clone: Relative to the germline gene, one junction end is altered; a read error may explain this. J is TRBJ2-1 and V is TRBV5-1; 9 bases fit TRBD2. CDR1 and CDR2 (germline): SGHRS, YFSETQ. This CDR3 region has 15 residues. The CDR3 coding sequence is TGCGCCAGCACCTTGGGAGCGGGAGGAGTGGATGAGCAGTTCTTC. This gives the protein CASTLGAGGVDEQFF.